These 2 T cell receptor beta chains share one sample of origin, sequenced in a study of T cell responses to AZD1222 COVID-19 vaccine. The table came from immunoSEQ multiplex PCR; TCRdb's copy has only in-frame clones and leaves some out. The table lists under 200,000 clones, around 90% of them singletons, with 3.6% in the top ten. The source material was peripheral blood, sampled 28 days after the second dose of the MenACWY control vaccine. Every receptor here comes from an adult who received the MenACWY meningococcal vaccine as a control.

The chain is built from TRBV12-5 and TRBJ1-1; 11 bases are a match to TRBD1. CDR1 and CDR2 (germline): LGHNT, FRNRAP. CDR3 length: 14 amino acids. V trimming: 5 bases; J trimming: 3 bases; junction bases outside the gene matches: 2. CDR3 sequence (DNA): TGTGCTAGTGGTGCGGGACAGGGGGACACTGAAGCTTTCTTT. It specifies CASGAGQGDTEAFF.

CDR3 nucleotide sequence: TGTGCCAGCAGCCTAGAGGTGGGGGCTGAAGCTTTCTTT. Its translation is CASSLEVGAEAFF. This chain uses TRBV7-9 with TRBJ1-1, with D tentatively TRBD1 (5 bases). V lost 5 bases and J 6 bases, leaving 13 bases between the germline ends. The V gene's germline CDR1 is SEHNR and CDR2 FQNEAQ (reference sequence). This CDR3 region has 13 residues. Complete variable domain (other parts from reference TRBV7-9 and TRBJ1-1): DTGVSQNPRHKITKRGQNVTFRCDPISEHNRLYWYRQTLGQGPEFLTYFQNEAQLEKSRLLSDRFSAERPKGSFSTLEIQRTEQGDSAMYLCASSLEVGAEAFFGQGTRLTVV.